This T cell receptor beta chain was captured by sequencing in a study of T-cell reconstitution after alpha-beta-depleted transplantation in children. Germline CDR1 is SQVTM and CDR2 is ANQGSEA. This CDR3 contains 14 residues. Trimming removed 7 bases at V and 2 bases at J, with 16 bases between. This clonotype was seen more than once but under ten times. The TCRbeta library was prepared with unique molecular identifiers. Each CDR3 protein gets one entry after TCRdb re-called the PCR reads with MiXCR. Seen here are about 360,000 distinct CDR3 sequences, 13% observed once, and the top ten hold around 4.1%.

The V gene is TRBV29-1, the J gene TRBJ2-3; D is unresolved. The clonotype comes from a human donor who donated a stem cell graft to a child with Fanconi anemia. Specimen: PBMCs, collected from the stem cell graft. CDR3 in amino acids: CSGCERTNTDTQYF. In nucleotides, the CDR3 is TGCAGCGGCTGTGAGCGAACAAACACAGATACGCAGTATTTT.